This T cell receptor (beta chain) derives from a study of T cells in localized non-small cell lung cancer. Study-wide findings and caveats: Longer overall survival associated with higher blood T cell density; shorter survival with higher adjacent-lung clonality.

The CDR3 loop spans 14 amino acids. V was clipped by 5 bases and J by 4 bases, with 9 bases between them. The germline CDR1 and CDR2 sequences are SGHDN and FVKESK. Using immunoSEQ multiplex PCR, the repertoire was profiled, and TCRdb retains in-frame clones only, with some absent. Of 1,100 or so clones listed, 26% are singletons. To note about this clone: What it recognizes is unknown.

The chain combines TRBV14 with TRBJ1-6, with D tentatively TRBD1 (6 bases). The clonotype originates from a man aged 35-75 years with stage II lung adenocarcinoma. The source material was normal lung tissue next to the tumor, sampled before any cancer treatment. This chain's CDR3 is CASSATGYNSPLHF. CDR3 in DNA: TGTGCCAGCAGCGCGACAGGTTATAATTCACCCCTCCACTTT.